Listed below are T cell receptor beta chains from one sample, sequenced in a study of CD8 T cells in Susac syndrome. MiXCR, run by TCRdb on the immunoSEQ multiplex PCR reads, gives a single entry per CDR3 protein. The sample holds 140,000 to 150,000 distinct CDR3 sequences, under 97% seen once. The sequencing sample was made of CD4+ T cells from PBMCs. Source of these receptors: a human donor with Susac syndrome. Each CDR3 is given with its conserved first and last residue. Each record gives: D gene, V gene, J gene, clone size, CDR3 protein, CDR3 DNA. D genes are given only for firm matches. Clone size is given for some rows only: seen once, a few or many times, or a class if the clone is expanded.

D: NA
V: TRBV5-4
J: TRBJ1-4
size: few
CDR3: CASSFGKTNEKLFF
DNA: TGTGCCAGCAGCTTTGGGAAAACTAATGAAAAACTGTTTTTT

D: NA
V: TRBV28
J: TRBJ2-5
size: NA
CDR3: CASSPRAWAAKETQYF
DNA: TGTGCCAGCAGTCCGCGGGCCTGGGCGGCCAAAGAGACCCAGTACTTC

D: NA
V: TRBV20-1
J: TRBJ1-1
size: NA
CDR3: CSARGARRAFF
DNA: TGCAGTGCCCGCGGGGCCAGGCGAGCTTTCTTT

D: NA
V: TRBV6-5
J: TRBJ2-6
size: NA
CDR3: CASSYSGGGANVLTF
DNA: TGTGCCAGCAGTTACTCGGGGGGAGGGGCCAACGTCCTGACTTTC

D: NA
V: TRBV25-1
J: TRBJ2-6
size: NA
CDR3: CASSRRAGANVLTF
DNA: TGTGCCAGCTCCCGGAGGGCTGGGGCCAACGTCCTGACTTTC

D: NA
V: TRBV29-1
J: TRBJ2-2
size: NA
CDR3: CSVELGEHTGELFF
DNA: TGCAGCGTCGAGCTCGGAGAGCACACCGGGGAGCTGTTTTTT

D: TRBD1
V: TRBV7-3
J: TRBJ1-3
size: NA
CDR3: CASSRTGPPGNTIYF
DNA: TGTGCCAGCAGCCGGACAGGCCCCCCTGGAAACACCATATATTTT

D: TRBD2
V: TRBV9
J: TRBJ2-7
size: NA
CDR3: CAKEGLAYEQYF
DNA: TGTGCCAAGGAGGGACTAGCCTACGAGCAGTACTTC

D: NA
V: TRBV7-2
J: TRBJ1-2
size: NA
CDR3: CASSLATANYGYTF
DNA: TGTGCCAGCAGCTTAGCGACAGCTAACTATGGCTACACCTTC

D: NA
V: TRBV7-2
J: TRBJ2-3
size: NA
CDR3: CATSAGVSTDTQYF
DNA: TGTGCCACCTCAGCAGGGGTTTCCACAGATACGCAGTATTTT

D: NA
V: TRBV13
J: TRBJ2-1
size: NA
CDR3: CASSPTKYNEQFF
DNA: TGTGCCAGCAGCCCTACCAAATACAATGAGCAGTTCTTC

D: NA
V: TRBV7-2
J: TRBJ1-2
size: few
CDR3: CASSPGPNYGYTF
DNA: TGTGCCAGCAGCCCTGGACCTAACTATGGCTACACCTTC

D: TRBD1
V: TRBV20-1
J: TRBJ1-1
size: NA
CDR3: CSAREPRGLGSEAFF
DNA: TGCAGTGCTAGAGAACCCAGGGGGCTGGGATCCGAAGCTTTCTTT

D: TRBD2
V: TRBV5-1
J: TRBJ2-7
size: NA
CDR3: CASSLAGTTDEQYF
DNA: TGCGCCAGCAGCTTGGCCGGGACTACAGACGAGCAGTACTTC

D: NA
V: TRBV9
J: TRBJ1-1
size: NA
CDR3: CASSVGRQYTEAFF
DNA: TGTGCCAGCAGCGTAGGTCGACAGTATACTGAAGCTTTCTTT

D: NA
V: TRBV18
J: TRBJ1-2
size: NA
CDR3: CASSPPSRTGRDYTF
DNA: TGTGCCAGCTCACCACCGAGCAGGACCGGACGGGACTACACCTTC